The TCR beta chain under discussion was sequenced for a study of CD4 T cells in relation to SARS-CoV-2 and coronaviruses. Study in general: Shared crossreactive spike epitopes were mapped to their HLA restriction.

Germline CDR1 and CDR2: LGHDT and YNNKEL (reference sequence). The ends lost 0 bases at V and 6 bases at J; junction bases unmatched: 8. CDR3 length equals 16 residues. Unexposed donor CD4+ T cells date from about 2011-2018, before the COVID-19 pandemic. After ten to eleven days of culture, CD4+ T cells were isolated. PBMCs were plated at a few million per well in IL-2-containing medium. About this clone: What it recognizes is unknown.

Using immunoSEQ multiplex PCR, the repertoire was profiled, and TCRdb retains in-frame clones only, with some absent. In the table there are more than 20,000 clones, roughly three quarters of which are singletons. The sequenced material came from CD4+ T cells from PBMCs, cultured in vitro. The source of this sequence is a human donor in good health. The chain couples TRBV3-1 (or the pseudogene TRBV3-2) to TRBJ2-7; TRBD2 aligns across 10 bases. The chain's CDR3 is CASSQESSGSSSEQYF. The DNA of the CDR3 is TGTGCCAGCAGCCAAGAATCTAGCGGGAGCTCTAGCGAGCAGTACTTC.